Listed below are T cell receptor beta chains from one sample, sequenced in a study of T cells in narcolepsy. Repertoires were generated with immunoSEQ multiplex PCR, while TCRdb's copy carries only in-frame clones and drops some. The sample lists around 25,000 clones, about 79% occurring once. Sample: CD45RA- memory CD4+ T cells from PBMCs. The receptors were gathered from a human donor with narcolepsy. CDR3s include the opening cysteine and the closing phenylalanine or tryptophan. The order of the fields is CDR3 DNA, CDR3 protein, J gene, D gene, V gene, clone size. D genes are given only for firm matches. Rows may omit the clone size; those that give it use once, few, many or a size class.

TGTGCCATCAGTGGTGCTGACAGGGTAGTATATGGCTACACCTTC CAISGADRVVYGYTF TRBJ1-2 TRBD1 TRBV10-3 NA
TGTGCCAGCAGTGAAGGGGCAGCTGGAAACACCATATATTTT CASSEGAAGNTIYF TRBJ1-3 NA TRBV2 NA
TGTGCCAGCAGCCATACGAATAGCGAAAAACTGTTTTTT CASSHTNSEKLFF TRBJ1-4 NA TRBV14 medium-sized
TGCAGCGTTGACCCGGGGGGGAGCCCCCAGTTCTTC CSVDPGGSPQFF TRBJ2-1 TRBD2 TRBV29-1 NA
TGCGCCAGCAGCTCCTCACGAGTGGGGGAGAGCGACACTGAAGCTTTCTTT CASSSSRVGESDTEAFF TRBJ1-1 NA TRBV5-1 NA
TGTGCCAGCAGCCTCAGGGACTATTTCACAGATACGCAGTATTTT CASSLRDYFTDTQYF TRBJ2-3 TRBD2 TRBV7-2 NA
TGTGCCCACGGGGAATACGGGTTGGACACCGGGGAGCTGTTTTTT CAHGEYGLDTGELFF TRBJ2-2 NA TRBV7-9 NA
TGTGCCACCAGCAGGGGAAATGGGGAGACCCAGTACTTC CATSRGNGETQYF TRBJ2-5 NA TRBV15 NA
TGCGCCAGCAGCTCCGGACAGAGCCCATACTCCTACGAGCAGTACTTC CASSSGQSPYSYEQYF TRBJ2-7 NA TRBV10-1 NA
TGTGCCAGCAGTTTTACCGGGATGACAGGGGAGGATGGCTACACCTTC CASSFTGMTGEDGYTF TRBJ1-2 TRBD1 TRBV28 NA
TGTGCCAGCAGGCGTTACTATGGCTACACCTTC CASRRYYGYTF TRBJ1-2 NA TRBV25-1 NA
TGTGCCAGCAGTTACGAGTCCAACTATGGCTACACCTTC CASSYESNYGYTF TRBJ1-2 NA TRBV6-5 few
TGCGCCAGCACACCTCTTCCTCAGGGGGCGAATAGCTACACCTTC CASTPLPQGANSYTF TRBJ1-2 TRBD1 TRBV5-1 NA
TGCGCCAGCCGAGGAAGGGGGCTAGGGGAGACCCAGTACTTC CASRGRGLGETQYF TRBJ2-5 TRBD1 TRBV4-1 NA
TGTGCCAGCAGTTACTCCTCTCCCAGAACTAATGAAAAACTGTTTTTT CASSYSSPRTNEKLFF TRBJ1-4 NA TRBV6-5 NA
TGTGCCAGCAGCACGGGACAGGGACTAAGGACAGATACGCAGTATTTT CASSTGQGLRTDTQYF TRBJ2-3 TRBD1 TRBV5-4 NA
TGTGCCAGCCACATACAGAAAGAAAAACTGTTTTTT CASHIQKEKLFF TRBJ1-4 NA TRBV6-5 once
TGTGCCAGCAGCTTAGGAGGGGGGAGAGCCAAAAACATTCAGTACTTC CASSLGGGRAKNIQYF TRBJ2-4 NA TRBV7-2 once
TGCAGTGCTAGTTTTGCAGATACGCAGTATTTT CSASFADTQYF TRBJ2-3 NA TRBV20-1 NA
TGTGCCAGCAGTTTATCGGGACTAGCGGGCATCACCGGGGAGCTGTTTTTT CASSLSGLAGITGELFF TRBJ2-2 TRBD2 TRBV28 once
TGTGCCAGCAGCCAAGATGTCGGGGGCACCATATATTTT CASSQDVGGTIYF TRBJ1-3 NA TRBV14 NA
TGTGCCAGTAGTATTTACAGCGGGAGCTCCTACAATGAGCAGTTCTTC CASSIYSGSSYNEQFF TRBJ2-1 TRBD2 TRBV19 NA
TGTGCCAGCAGTTCACTAATGAACACCGGGGAGCTGTTTTTT CASSSLMNTGELFF TRBJ2-2 NA TRBV27 NA
TGCGCCAGCAGTTTAACAGGGACCCTCTATGGCTACACCTTC CASSLTGTLYGYTF TRBJ1-2 NA TRBV28 NA
TGTGCCAGCAGCCTAAAGGTAGGGGGCACTGAAGCTTTCTTT CASSLKVGGTEAFF TRBJ1-1 NA TRBV14 NA
TGTGCCAGCAGTTTATCCGGAACTGAAGCTTTCTTT CASSLSGTEAFF TRBJ1-1 NA TRBV28 NA
TGTGCCAGCAGTCAGGATGCCGCAGAAGCTTTCTTT CASSQDAAEAFF TRBJ1-1 NA TRBV6-6 NA
TGTGCCAGCACACAAGGTCCGGGGGAGCTGTTTTTT CASTQGPGELFF TRBJ2-2 NA TRBV25-1 NA
TGTGCCAGCAGCTTAGATCTAAGGGGAACCGGTGAGCAGTACTTC CASSLDLRGTGEQYF TRBJ2-7 NA TRBV11-2 NA
TGTGCCATTCTCCGGGACGGACTTTTAGTTAACTATGGCTACACCTTC CAILRDGLLVNYGYTF TRBJ1-2 NA TRBV10-3 NA
TGTGCCAGTCACAAGATGGGCGGCCTGGCTAACTATGGCTACACCTTC CASHKMGGLANYGYTF TRBJ1-2 NA TRBV19 NA
TGTGCCAGCAGCATTTTCCAGTCCGCGGGTGAGCAGTTCTTC CASSIFQSAGEQFF TRBJ2-1 NA TRBV5-4 NA
TGTGCCAGCAGCAAAGGGACAGATCCCAATCAGCCCCAGCATTTT CASSKGTDPNQPQHF TRBJ1-5 NA TRBV21-1 NA
TGTGCCAGCAGACCTGTCAGTTTCGTGCCCCACGAGCAGTACTTC CASRPVSFVPHEQYF TRBJ2-7 NA TRBV11-2 NA
TGTGCCAGCAGCTTAACCCGGGTTTCTTACGAGCAGTACTTC CASSLTRVSYEQYF TRBJ2-7 NA TRBV11-3 NA
TGTGCCAGCAGCTTCCGCCTGGAGCTGAATGAGCAGTTCTTC CASSFRLELNEQFF TRBJ2-1 NA TRBV7-2 NA
TGCGCCAGCAGCTTGGGACAGGGTAAAGACACTGAAGCTTTCTTT CASSLGQGKDTEAFF TRBJ1-1 TRBD1 TRBV5-1 NA
TGTGCCAGCAGCGCAGAACGGGACACCGGGGAGCTGTTTTTT CASSAERDTGELFF TRBJ2-2 NA TRBV2 NA
TGTGCCAGCAAGGGGACTAGCGGGAGGGCGGGCACCGGGGAGCTGTTTTTT CASKGTSGRAGTGELFF TRBJ2-2 TRBD2 TRBV2 NA
TGTGCCAGCAGCCAAGTCCCCATAGGGGGCTTGGACATTCAGTACTTC CASSQVPIGGLDIQYF TRBJ2-4 TRBD1 TRBV4-2 NA
TGTGCCAGTACTTCCCGGAGGGCAGTGGGGGCCTATGGCTACACCTTC CASTSRRAVGAYGYTF TRBJ1-2 NA TRBV19 once
TGTGCCAGCAGCTTAGGGGACTTAAGCACAGATACGCAGTATTTT CASSLGDLSTDTQYF TRBJ2-3 NA TRBV11-2 NA
TGTGCCAGCGGACCAGGGGGCCGAAGCACTGAAGCTTTCTTT CASGPGGRSTEAFF TRBJ1-1 TRBD1 TRBV6-5 NA
TGTGCCAGCAGCCCAAGAGGAGGGGGGGCTGCTGAGCAGTACTTC CASSPRGGGAAEQYF TRBJ2-7 NA TRBV9 NA
TGTGCCAGTACCCCTGACAGGGGGTGGGGGAACACTGAAGCTTTCTTT CASTPDRGWGNTEAFF TRBJ1-1 TRBD1 TRBV19 NA
TGTGCCAGCAGTGCAACCGGGACACCTCCGTCAACCTTC CASSATGTPPSTF TRBJ1-2 NA TRBV25-1 NA
TGTGCCAGCTCTCCCACGAGGGACACCGGGGAGCTGTTTTTT CASSPTRDTGELFF TRBJ2-2 NA TRBV18 NA
TGTGCCAGCAGTGAACCGCCACGGCAGGGAATACTCTACGAGCAGTACTTC CASSEPPRQGILYEQYF TRBJ2-7 NA TRBV2 once
TGTGCCAGTAGACCGGACAGGGGCCGCTATGGCTACACCTTC CASRPDRGRYGYTF TRBJ1-2 TRBD1 TRBV19 NA
TGTGCCAGCGGAACGACTAGATCCTACAATGAGCAGTTCTTC CASGTTRSYNEQFF TRBJ2-1 NA TRBV28 NA
TGTGCCATCAGTTCGGGACAGACCGGGAGGGCCAACGTCCTGACTTTC CAISSGQTGRANVLTF TRBJ2-6 TRBD1 TRBV10-3 NA
TGTGCCAGCAGCCTCACAGGGCTTAGCAATCAGCCCCAGCATTTT CASSLTGLSNQPQHF TRBJ1-5 NA TRBV6-5 NA
TGCGCCAGCAGTGAGCGTGCGGGAGGCTCCTATAATTCACCCCTCCACTTT CASSERAGGSYNSPLHF TRBJ1-6 NA TRBV10-2 NA
TGTGCCAGCAGCTTAGACGGCGGAGTAAGGAACACTGAAGCTTTCTTT CASSLDGGVRNTEAFF TRBJ1-1 NA TRBV7-8 NA
TGTGCCAGCAGCTACCACAGGGATCCGAACACTGAAGCTTTCTTT CASSYHRDPNTEAFF TRBJ1-1 NA TRBV5-4 NA
TGTGCCAGCAGTGGGGTCTTTAAGCGCGGAGATACGCAGTATTTT CASSGVFKRGDTQYF TRBJ2-3 NA TRBV25-1 NA